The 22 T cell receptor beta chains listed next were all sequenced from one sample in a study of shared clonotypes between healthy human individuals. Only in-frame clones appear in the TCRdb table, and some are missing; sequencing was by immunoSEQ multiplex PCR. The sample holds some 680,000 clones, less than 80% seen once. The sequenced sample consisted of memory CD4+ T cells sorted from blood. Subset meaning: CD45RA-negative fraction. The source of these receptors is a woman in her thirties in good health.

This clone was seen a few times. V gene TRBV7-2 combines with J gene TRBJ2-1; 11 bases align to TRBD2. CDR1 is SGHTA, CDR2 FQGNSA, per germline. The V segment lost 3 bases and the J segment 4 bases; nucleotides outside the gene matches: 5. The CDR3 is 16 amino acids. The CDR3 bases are TGTGCCAGCAGCTTCGCTAGCGGGGGGATTTACAATGAGCAGTTCTTC. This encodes CASSFASGGIYNEQFF.

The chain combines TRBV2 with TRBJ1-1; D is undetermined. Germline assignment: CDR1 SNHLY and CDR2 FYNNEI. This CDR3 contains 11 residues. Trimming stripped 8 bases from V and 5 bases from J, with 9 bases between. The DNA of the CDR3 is TGTGCCAGCTCTCCGTGGACTGAAGCTTTCTTT. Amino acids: CASSPWTEAFF.

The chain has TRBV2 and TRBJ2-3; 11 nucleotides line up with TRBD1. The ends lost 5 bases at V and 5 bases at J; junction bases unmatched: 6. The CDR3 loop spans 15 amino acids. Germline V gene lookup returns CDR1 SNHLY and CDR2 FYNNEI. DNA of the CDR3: TGTGCCAGCAGTAAACGGGGGACAGGGGGAGATACGCAGTATTTT. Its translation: CASSKRGTGGDTQYF.

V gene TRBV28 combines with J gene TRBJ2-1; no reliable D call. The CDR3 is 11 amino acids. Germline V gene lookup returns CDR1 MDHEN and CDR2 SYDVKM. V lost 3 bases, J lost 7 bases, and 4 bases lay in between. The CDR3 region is CASSFMNEQFF. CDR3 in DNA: TGTGCCAGCAGTTTTATGAATGAGCAGTTCTTC.

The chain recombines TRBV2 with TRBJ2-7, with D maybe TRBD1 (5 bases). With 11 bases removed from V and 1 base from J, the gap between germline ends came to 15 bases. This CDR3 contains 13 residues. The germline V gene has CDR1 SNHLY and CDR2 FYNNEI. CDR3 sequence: CASAGQLSYEQYF. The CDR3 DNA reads TGTGCCTCGGCAGGGCAATTATCCTACGAGCAGTACTTC.

The CDR3 coding sequence is TGTGCCAGCTCACCACAGGGTTCGGACACCGGGGAGCTGTTTTTT. Protein product: CASSPQGSDTGELFF. This rearrangement joins TRBV18 to TRBJ2-2; D remains ambiguous. Germline V gene data show CDR1 as KGHSH and CDR2 as LQKENI. The CDR3 has 15 amino acids. Trimming cost V 1 base and J 3 bases, with 9 bases left between them.

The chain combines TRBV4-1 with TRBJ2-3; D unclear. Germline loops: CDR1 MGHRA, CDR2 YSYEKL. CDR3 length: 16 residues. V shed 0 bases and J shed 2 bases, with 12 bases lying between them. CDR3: CASSQDPWSDTDTQYF. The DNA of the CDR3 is TGCGCCAGCAGCCAAGACCCTTGGAGCGACACAGATACGCAGTATTTT.

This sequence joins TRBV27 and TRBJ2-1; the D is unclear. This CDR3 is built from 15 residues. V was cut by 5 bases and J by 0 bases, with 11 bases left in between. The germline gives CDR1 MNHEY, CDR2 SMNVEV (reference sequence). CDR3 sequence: CASSPRAISYNEQFF. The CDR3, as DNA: TGTGCCAGCAGTCCCCGGGCGATCTCCTACAATGAGCAGTTCTTC.

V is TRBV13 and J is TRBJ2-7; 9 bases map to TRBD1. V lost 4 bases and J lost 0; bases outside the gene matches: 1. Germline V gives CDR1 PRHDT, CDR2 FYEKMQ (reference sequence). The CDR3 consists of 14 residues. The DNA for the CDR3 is TGTGCCAGCAGCTCGACAGGGGGCTCCTACGAGCAGTACTTC. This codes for CASSSTGGSYEQYF. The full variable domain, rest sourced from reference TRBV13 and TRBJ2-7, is AAGVIQSPRHLIKEKRETATLKCYPIPRHDTVYWYQQGPGQDPQFLISFYEKMQSDKGSIPDRFSAQQFSDYHSELNMSSLELGDSALYFCASSSTGGSYEQYFGPGTRLTVT.

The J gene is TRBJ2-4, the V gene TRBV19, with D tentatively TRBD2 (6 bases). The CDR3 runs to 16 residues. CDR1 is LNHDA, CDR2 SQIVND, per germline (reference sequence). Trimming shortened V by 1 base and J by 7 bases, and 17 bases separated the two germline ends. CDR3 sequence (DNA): TGTGCCAGTAGTATAGGACAAAGGTCGGGAGTGAACATTCAGTACTTC. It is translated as CASSIGQRSGVNIQYF.

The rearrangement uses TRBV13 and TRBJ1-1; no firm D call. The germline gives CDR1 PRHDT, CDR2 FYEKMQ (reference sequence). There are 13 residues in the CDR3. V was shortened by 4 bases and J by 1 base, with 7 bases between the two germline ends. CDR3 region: CASSYRGNTEAFF. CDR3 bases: TGTGCCAGCAGCTACCGGGGGAACACTGAAGCTTTCTTT.

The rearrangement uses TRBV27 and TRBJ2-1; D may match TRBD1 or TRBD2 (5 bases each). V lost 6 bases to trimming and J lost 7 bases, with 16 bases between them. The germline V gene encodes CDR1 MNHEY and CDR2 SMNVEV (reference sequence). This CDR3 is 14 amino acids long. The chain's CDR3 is CASRGESGSNEQFF. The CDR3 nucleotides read TGTGCCAGCAGGGGGGAGTCGGGGAGTAATGAGCAGTTCTTC.

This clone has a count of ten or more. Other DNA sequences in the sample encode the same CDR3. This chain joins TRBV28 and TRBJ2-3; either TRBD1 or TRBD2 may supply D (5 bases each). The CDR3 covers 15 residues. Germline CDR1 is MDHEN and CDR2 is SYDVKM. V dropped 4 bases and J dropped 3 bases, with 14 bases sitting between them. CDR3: CASSSPGRLTDTQYF. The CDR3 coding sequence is TGTGCCAGCAGTTCACCGGGACGGCTAACAGATACGCAGTATTTT.

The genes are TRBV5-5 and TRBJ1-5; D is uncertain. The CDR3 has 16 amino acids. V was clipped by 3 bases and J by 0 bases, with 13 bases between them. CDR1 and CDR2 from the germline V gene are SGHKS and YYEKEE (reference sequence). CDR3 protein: CASSSQEGISNQPQHF. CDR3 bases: TGTGCCAGCAGCTCGCAGGAGGGCATTAGCAATCAGCCCCAGCATTTT.

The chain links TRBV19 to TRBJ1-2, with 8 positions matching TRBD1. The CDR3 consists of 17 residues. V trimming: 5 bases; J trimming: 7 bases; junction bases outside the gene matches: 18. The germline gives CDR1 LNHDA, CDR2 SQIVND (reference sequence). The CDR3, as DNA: TGTGCCAGTAGTCCCCCGACCTCGACAGGGGCCCCCACTGGCTACACCTTC. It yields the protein CASSPPTSTGAPTGYTF.

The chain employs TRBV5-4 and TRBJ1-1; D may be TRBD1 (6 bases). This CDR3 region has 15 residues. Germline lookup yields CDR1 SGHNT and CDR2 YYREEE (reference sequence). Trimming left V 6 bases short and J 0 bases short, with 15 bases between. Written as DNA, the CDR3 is TGTGCCAGCATCCCCAAAGGGGGTTTGAACACTGAAGCTTTCTTT. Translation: CASIPKGGLNTEAFF.

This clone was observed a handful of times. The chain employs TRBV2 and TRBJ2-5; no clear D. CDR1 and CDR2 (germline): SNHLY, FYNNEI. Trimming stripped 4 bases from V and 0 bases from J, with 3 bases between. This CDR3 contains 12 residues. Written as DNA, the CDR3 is TGTGCCAGCAGTGCGTACCAAGAGACCCAGTACTTC. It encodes CASSAYQETQYF.

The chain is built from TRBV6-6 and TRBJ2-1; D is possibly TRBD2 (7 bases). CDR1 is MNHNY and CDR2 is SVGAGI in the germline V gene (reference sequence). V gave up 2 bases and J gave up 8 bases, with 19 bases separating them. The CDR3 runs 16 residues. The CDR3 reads CASSYRRGGPTDEQFF. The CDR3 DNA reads TGTGCCAGCAGTTACCGTAGGGGGGGACCCACAGATGAGCAGTTCTTC.

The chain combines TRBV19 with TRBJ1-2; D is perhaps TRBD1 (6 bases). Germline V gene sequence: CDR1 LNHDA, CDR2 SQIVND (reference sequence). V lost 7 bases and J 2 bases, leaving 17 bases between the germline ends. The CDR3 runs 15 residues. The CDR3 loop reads CASIGRGARNYGYTF. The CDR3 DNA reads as TGTGCCAGTATAGGGCGGGGGGCGAGGAACTATGGCTACACCTTC.

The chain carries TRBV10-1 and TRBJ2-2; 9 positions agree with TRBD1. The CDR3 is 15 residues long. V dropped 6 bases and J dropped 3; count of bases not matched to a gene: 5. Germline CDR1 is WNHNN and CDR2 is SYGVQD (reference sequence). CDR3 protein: CASSSGTGHTGELFF. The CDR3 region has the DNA TGCGCCAGCAGCTCCGGGACAGGGCACACCGGGGAGCTGTTTTTT.

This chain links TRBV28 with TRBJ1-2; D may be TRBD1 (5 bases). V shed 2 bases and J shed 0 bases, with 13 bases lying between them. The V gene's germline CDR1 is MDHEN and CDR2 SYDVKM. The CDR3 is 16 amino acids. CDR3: CASSLTRLTANYGYTF. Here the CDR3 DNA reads TGTGCCAGCAGTTTAACTCGACTGACAGCTAACTATGGCTACACCTTC.

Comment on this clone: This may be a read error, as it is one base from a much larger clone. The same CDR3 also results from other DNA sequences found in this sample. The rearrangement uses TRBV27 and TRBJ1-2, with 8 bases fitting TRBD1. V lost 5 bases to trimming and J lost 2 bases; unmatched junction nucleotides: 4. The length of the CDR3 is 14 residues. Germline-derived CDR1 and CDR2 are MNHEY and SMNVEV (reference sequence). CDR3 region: CASSPRQGNYGYTF. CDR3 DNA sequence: TGTGCCAGCAGTCCCCGACAGGGGAACTATGGCTACACCTTC.